This T cell receptor (beta chain) appears in the sequencing data of a study of resident and recirculating memory T cells in vitiligo. Study context: Shave-biopsy epidermis from lesional and nonlesional skin was sequenced alongside PBMCs.

Produced via immunoSEQ multiplex PCR; TCRdb's table is partial and in-frame only. The profile shows tens of thousands of clones, 92% of them singletons. The CDR3 loop spans 16 amino acids. Trimming took 4 bases from V and 8 from J, leaving 22 bases between them. Germline loops: CDR1 SGDLS, CDR2 YYNGEE. Patients had received no treatment within the previous three months. Study-level results: Different lesions suggested infiltration by different T cell clones. No single dominant TCR clone appeared; lesion clonality varied.

Concerning this clone: What it binds is not known.

Sequencing used blood. The rearrangement uses TRBV9 and TRBJ2-1, with TRBD2 as a possible D gene (5 bases). This clonotype originated in a male donor with vitiligo. The CDR3: CASSLRASEGLDEQFF. The DNA for the CDR3 is TGTGCCAGCAGCTTAAGGGCCAGCGAGGGTCTGGATGAGCAGTTCTTC.